These T cell receptor beta chains were read from a single sample in a study of T cell responses to AZD1222 COVID-19 vaccine. The method was immunoSEQ multiplex PCR; TCRdb's version includes in-frame clones alone and lacks a portion of them. The table includes 120,000 to 150,000 clones, roughly nine tenths detected once. The sample here was peripheral blood, taken 28 days after the second AZD1222 dose. The source of these receptors is an adult who received the AZD1222 COVID-19 vaccine. The CDR3 runs from the conserved cysteine through the conserved F or W. Fields, in order: D gene, V gene, J gene, clone size, CDR3 protein, CDR3 DNA. A D gene is named only where the DNA matches it firmly. Only part of the rows carry a size: once, few, many, or a class if the clone is expanded.

.	TRBV7-2	TRBJ1-5	.	CASSPDGWYSNQPQHF	TGTGCCAGCAGCCCCGACGGATGGTATAGCAATCAGCCCCAGCATTTT
.	TRBV4-3	TRBJ1-2	.	CASSQEGGYRAGYTF	TGCGCCAGCAGCCAAGAGGGGGGCTATAGGGCTGGCTACACCTTC
.	TRBV15	TRBJ1-2	.	CATSRASGRGYTF	TGTGCCACCAGCAGAGCATCGGGTCGTGGCTACACCTTC
TRBD2	TRBV10-3	TRBJ2-3	.	CAIRGEGSADTQYF	TGTGCCATCAGGGGGGAGGGGAGCGCAGATACGCAGTATTTT
TRBD1	TRBV6-2/TRBV6-3	TRBJ2-3	.	CASSLGQGLDTQYF	TGTGCCAGCAGTCTGGGACAGGGGTTGGATACGCAGTATTTT
.	TRBV19	TRBJ2-7	.	CASRAASSYEQYF	TGTGCCAGTAGGGCAGCTAGCTCCTACGAGCAGTACTTC
.	TRBV6-5	TRBJ2-7	.	CASSHPSTGEQYF	TGTGCCAGCAGCCACCCCTCCACGGGGGAGCAGTACTTC
.	TRBV27	TRBJ2-1	.	CASSALYGSSYNEQFF	TGTGCCAGCAGTGCTTTGTACGGTAGCTCCTACAATGAGCAGTTCTTC
.	TRBV5-1	TRBJ2-3	.	CASSLLGPSTDTQYF	TGCGCCAGCAGCTTGCTGGGGCCAAGCACAGATACGCAGTATTTT
.	TRBV10-3	TRBJ2-3	.	CAISGDITDTQYF	TGTGCCATCAGTGGAGACATCACAGATACGCAGTATTTT
.	TRBV7-9	TRBJ2-3	.	CASSLGTTNTDTQYF	TGTGCCAGCAGCTTAGGCACAACCAACACAGATACGCAGTATTTT
TRBD1	TRBV5-4	TRBJ1-2	.	CASSRWDRGDGYTF	TGTGCCAGCAGCCGATGGGACAGGGGAGATGGCTACACCTTC
TRBD1	TRBV5-4	TRBJ2-5	once	CASNRGDRQETQYF	TGTGCCAGCAACCGCGGGGACAGGCAGGAGACCCAGTACTTC
.	TRBV27	TRBJ2-2	.	CASSTNPNTGELFF	TGTGCCAGCAGTACTAACCCGAACACCGGGGAGCTGTTTTTT
TRBD1	TRBV9	TRBJ2-1	.	CASSARTWTGAGNEQFF	TGTGCCAGCAGCGCTCGCACCTGGACAGGGGCGGGCAATGAGCAGTTCTTC
TRBD1	TRBV2	TRBJ1-1	.	CASRTPGQGAMTEAFF	TGTGCCAGCAGGACACCGGGACAGGGGGCGATGACTGAAGCTTTCTTT
TRBD1	TRBV4-3	TRBJ1-2	.	CASSQDIGDRGDGYTF	TGCGCCAGCAGCCAAGATATAGGGGACAGGGGAGATGGCTACACCTTC
.	TRBV25-1	TRBJ1-2	few	CASSERPQGTEGYTF	TGTGCCAGCAGTGAACGCCCCCAGGGGACCGAGGGCTACACCTTC
TRBD1	TRBV19	TRBJ1-2	.	CASRQQGARGYTF	TGTGCCAGTAGACAACAGGGGGCTCGTGGCTACACCTTC
.	TRBV7-2	TRBJ2-7	.	CASSLDGNSYEQYF	TGTGCCAGCAGCTTAGACGGCAACTCCTACGAGCAGTACTTC
.	TRBV5-1	TRBJ2-7	.	CASSLAAGREEQYF	TGCGCCAGCAGCTTGGCGGCAGGGAGAGAAGAGCAGTACTTC
TRBD1	TRBV5-1	TRBJ2-7	once	CASSARQGAYEQYF	TGCGCCAGCAGCGCCCGACAGGGGGCCTACGAGCAGTACTTC
TRBD1	TRBV27	TRBJ2-7	.	CASILRGQGYYEQYF	TGTGCCAGCATCCTAAGGGGACAGGGGTACTACGAGCAGTACTTC
TRBD2	TRBV4-3	TRBJ2-7	.	CASSQWGVGAGDSEQYF	TGCGCCAGCAGCCAATGGGGGGTTGGGGCGGGAGATTCCGAGCAGTACTTC
TRBD1	TRBV7-2	TRBJ2-5	.	CASSSRGQGQETQYF	TGTGCCAGCAGCTCCCGGGGACAGGGGCAAGAGACCCAGTACTTC
TRBD1	TRBV28	TRBJ1-5	few	CASRQQGKEPQHF	TGTGCCAGCAGGCAACAGGGGAAGGAGCCCCAGCATTTT
TRBD1	TRBV28	TRBJ2-2	.	CASIRQGVTGELFF	TGTGCCAGCATTAGACAGGGGGTCACCGGGGAGCTGTTTTTT
.	TRBV19	TRBJ1-1	.	CASSEANTEAFF	TGTGCCAGTAGTGAGGCCAACACTGAAGCTTTCTTT
.	TRBV5-1	TRBJ1-2	.	CASSLEGSGGYGYTF	TGCGCCAGCAGCTTGGAGGGGTCCGGCGGCTATGGCTACACCTTC
TRBD2	TRBV19	TRBJ2-5	.	CASSTRTSGMETQYF	TGTGCCAGTAGTACCAGGACTAGCGGGATGGAGACCCAGTACTTC
.	TRBV7-9	TRBJ1-1	once	CASSVRGPGTEAFF	TGTGCCAGCAGCGTCCGGGGGCCGGGGACTGAAGCTTTCTTT
.	TRBV2	TRBJ2-7	few	CASSPRTSSYEQYF	TGTGCCAGCAGTCCGCGGACGAGCTCCTACGAGCAGTACTTC
.	TRBV9	TRBJ1-5	once	CASSVYSNQPQHF	TGTGCCAGCAGCGTTTATAGCAATCAGCCCCAGCATTTT
.	TRBV11-2	TRBJ2-1	.	CASSFERVSYNEQFF	TGTGCCAGCAGCTTCGAGCGGGTCTCCTACAATGAGCAGTTCTTC
.	TRBV11-2	TRBJ1-4	.	CASSPHIGGPAEKLFF	TGTGCCAGCAGCCCCCACATTGGGGGGCCGGCTGAAAAACTGTTTTTT
.	TRBV18	TRBJ1-3	.	CASSRGTVDSGNTIYF	TGTGCCAGCTCTCGGGGCACAGTGGACTCTGGAAACACCATATATTTT
TRBD1	TRBV9	TRBJ1-2	.	CASSVAPHRGHGYTF	TGTGCCAGCAGCGTAGCTCCCCACAGGGGTCATGGCTACACCTTC
.	TRBV6-6	TRBJ1-3	.	CASSPSVVKYF	TGTGCCAGCAGCCCCTCGGTGGTGAAATATTTT
.	TRBV7-9	TRBJ2-1	.	CASSPGTGPYNEQFF	TGTGCCAGCAGCCCGGGGACCGGCCCGTACAATGAGCAGTTCTTC
.	TRBV9	TRBJ2-7	.	CASSGWTVVSYEQYF	TGTGCCAGCAGCGGATGGACAGTAGTATCCTACGAGCAGTACTTC